One sample yielded the 22 T cell receptor beta chains listed below, sequenced in a study of metastatic and nonmetastatic thyroid tumors. TCRdb re-called the PCR reads through MiXCR. In the table there are some 42,000 clones, 25% to 30% of which are singletons. Treatment of any kind had been given to no patient before thyroid surgery. Sequenced input: blood. The receptors originated from a male donor with papillary thyroid cancer or a benign thyroid nodule (not recorded which). Some clones in this sample may be carry-over from other donors' samples.

This clone was detected a few times. V gene TRBV28 combines with J gene TRBJ2-5; 10 bases agree with TRBD2. This CDR3 is 13 amino acids long. The J segment lost 4 bases and the V segment lost 8 bases, leaving 4 bases of the junction unmatched. The germline V gene encodes CDR1 MDHEN and CDR2 SYDVKM. In DNA, the CDR3 is TGTGCCAGCCTAGCGGGAGTAGGAGAGACCCAGTACTTC. Residues: CASLAGVGETQYF.

V usage is TRBV11-2 and J usage is TRBJ2-3; the match to TRBD2 covers 8 bases. With V trimmed by 10 bases and J by 4 bases, 19 bases remained unmatched. There are 17 residues in the CDR3. In germline, CDR1 is SGHAT, CDR2 FQNNGV. The CDR3 region has the DNA TGTGCCACCCCCACGGGGGGGGGGGAGGTCCTCTCAGATACGCAGTATTTT. It encodes CATPTGGGEVLSDTQYF.

This clone was observed at least ten times. The rearrangement links TRBV5-1 to TRBJ2-1, with TRBD2 identical over 10 bases. V shed 1 base and J 8 bases; nucleotides not matched to a gene: 6. The germline V gene encodes CDR1 SGHRS and CDR2 YFSETQ. This CDR3 region has 15 residues. The CDR3 DNA sequence: TGCGCCAGCAGCTTGCCTAGCGGGAGTGGATATGAGCAGTTCTTC. Amino acids: CASSLPSGSGYEQFF. Full variable domain (rest looked up from reference TRBV5-1 and TRBJ2-1): KAGVTQTPRYLIKTRGQQVTLSCSPISGHRSVSWYQQTPGQGLQFLFEYFSETQRNKGNFPGRFSGRQFSNSRSEMNVSTLELGDSALYLCASSLPSGSGYEQFFGPGTRLTVL.

This clone was seen only a few times. The chain joins TRBV27 to TRBJ1-2; no definite D call. V was clipped by 8 bases and J by 5 bases, with 21 bases between them. Per germline, CDR1 MNHEY and CDR2 SMNVEV (reference sequence). This CDR3 contains 15 residues. The CDR3 reads CASGGTTTSSYGYTF. The CDR3 coding sequence is TGTGCCAGCGGAGGTACTACCACCTCGTCTTATGGCTACACCTTC.

The V and J genes are TRBV19 and TRBJ2-3, with TRBD2 as a possible D gene (5 bases). Trimming removed 6 bases at V and 4 bases at J, with 17 bases between. Germline CDR1 is LNHDA and CDR2 is SQIVND (reference sequence). The CDR3 length is 15 residues. For the CDR3, the DNA is TGTGCCAGTAGCCTCGCGTCGGCTAGCTCAGATACGCAGTATTTT. As protein: CASSLASASSDTQYF.

This chain links TRBV11-2 with TRBJ2-3; 8 nucleotides align to TRBD2. J was trimmed by 14 bases and V by 3 bases; bases with no gene match: 10. Germline CDR1 reads SGHAT; CDR2 reads FQNNGV. This CDR3 is built from 13 residues. In DNA, the CDR3 is TGTGCCAGCAGCTTGGGAGTAGCGGGGCCGCGGTATTTT. Its translation is CASSLGVAGPRYF.

By share, this clone ranks as medium-sized. V usage is TRBV5-1 and J usage is TRBJ1-4; 8 bases fit TRBD1. The CDR3 sequence is 18 residues long. Trimming removed 0 bases from V and 14 bases from J; junction bases left unmatched: 21. CDR1 and CDR2 from the germline V gene are SGHRS and YFSETQ. The CDR3 DNA reads as TGCGCCAGCAGCTTGGGGACAGGGTACGAAAGATACCAGAAGGGGCTGTTTTTT. Translating it yields CASSLGTGYERYQKGLFF.

At least ten counts were recorded for this clone. This rearrangement joins TRBV9 to TRBJ2-3, with 12 bases identical to TRBD2. The CDR3 covers 19 residues. Germline assignment: CDR1 SGDLS and CDR2 YYNGEE. Losses at the gene ends were 2 bases for V and 1 base for J; bases not matched to a gene: 11. CDR3 bases: TGTGCCAGCAGCGTTTATGGACTAGCGGGAAGAAGGGGCACAGATACGCAGTATTTT. Translation: CASSVYGLAGRRGTDTQYF.

This clone has a count of ten or more. The chain employs TRBV19 and TRBJ2-2, with D hard to call. Germline assignment: CDR1 LNHDA and CDR2 SQIVND (reference sequence). The germline V and J ends were trimmed by 0 bases and 0 bases, with 2 bases remaining between them. The CDR3 covers 14 residues. The CDR3 protein is CASSIESNTGELFF. CDR3 nucleotides: TGTGCCAGTAGTATAGAATCGAACACCGGGGAGCTGTTTTTT.

This chain connects TRBV4-2 to TRBJ1-5; D remains ambiguous. CDR3 length equals 15 residues. Germline CDR1 is LGHNA and CDR2 is YNFKEQ. With 1 base removed from V and 5 bases from J, the gap between germline ends came to 12 bases. CDR3 in amino acids: CASSQVVGSDQPQHF. The CDR3 bases are TGTGCCAGCAGCCAAGTTGTGGGGTCGGATCAGCCCCAGCATTTT.

This clone was recorded at least ten times. The V call is TRBV7-6, the J call TRBJ2-2; TRBD1 agrees at 8 bases. This CDR3 has 15 amino acids. The J segment lost 6 bases and the V segment lost 4 bases, leaving 7 bases of the junction unmatched. Germline V gene lookup returns CDR1 SGHVS and CDR2 FNYEAQ. This CDR3 reads CASSSLQQGAGELFF. The CDR3 coding sequence is TGTGCCAGCAGCTCTCTACAACAGGGGGCCGGGGAGCTGTTTTTT.

The rearrangement links TRBV20-1 to TRBJ1-2; possible D gene TRBD1, 6 bases. The CDR3 contains 16 residues. Looked up from germline, CDR1 is DFQATT and CDR2 is SNEGSKA (reference sequence). Trimming cost V 3 bases and J 7 bases, with 24 bases left between them. DNA for the CDR3: TGCAGTGCTAGGGAACAGGGAGCAAGTGCTATCTCTGGCTACACCTTC. Protein: CSAREQGASAISGYTF.

This clone was detected many times. The V call is TRBV7-9, the J call TRBJ2-2; D unresolved. CDR1 SEHNR and CDR2 FQNEAQ come from the germline V gene (reference sequence). Trimming cost V 7 bases and J 0 bases, with 15 bases left between them. The CDR3 runs 16 residues. CDR3 nucleotide sequence: TGTGCCAGCAACCTTAGGACGGTTACGAACACCGGGGAGCTGTTTTTT. Its protein is CASNLRTVTNTGELFF. The entire variable domain, with the rest obtained from reference TRBV7-9 and TRBJ2-2, is as follows: DTGVSQNPRHKITKRGQNVTFRCDPISEHNRLYWYRQTLGQGPEFLTYFQNEAQLEKSRLLSDRFSAERPKGSFSTLEIQRTEQGDSAMYLCASNLRTVTNTGELFFGEGSRLTVL.

In this sample, this clone turned up many times. This chain joins TRBV9 and TRBJ1-1, with unresolved D. V dropped 1 base and J dropped 11 bases, with 24 bases sitting between them. This CDR3 has 16 residues. Per the germline V gene, CDR1 is SGDLS and CDR2 is YYNGEE. CDR3 nucleotides: TGTGCCAGCAGCGTATTGGGAGCGGCAGCCCCCTTAGAGGCTTTCTTT. This encodes CASSVLGAAAPLEAFF.

This clone turned up a few times. This chain joins TRBV6-1 and TRBJ2-7; tentatively, D is TRBD2 (5 bases). There are 12 residues in the CDR3. Germline V gene lookup returns CDR1 MNHNS and CDR2 SASEGT. With 5 bases removed from V and 3 bases from J, the gap between germline ends came to 8 bases. CDR3 sequence: CASSRRDYEQYF. CDR3 bases: TGTGCCAGCAGTCGACGGGACTACGAGCAGTACTTC.

The chain employs TRBV18 and TRBJ1-1; tentative D call: TRBD1 (5 bases). The CDR3 is 17 residues long. Per germline, CDR1 KGHSH and CDR2 LQKENI. V was shortened by 3 bases and J by 2 bases, with 19 bases between the two germline ends. CDR3 loop: CASSPLTGMGSNTEAFF. For the CDR3, the DNA is TGTGCCAGCTCACCCCTCACAGGAATGGGCTCTAACACTGAAGCTTTCTTT.

This clone came up a few times. The gene calls are TRBV20-1 and TRBJ2-1; no reliable D call. Germline lookup yields CDR1 DFQATT and CDR2 SNEGSKA (reference sequence). CDR3 size: 14 residues. V was clipped by 3 bases and J by 5 bases, with 14 bases between them. CDR3 in amino acids: CSASARMGHNEQFF. DNA of the CDR3: TGCAGTGCTAGTGCTAGAATGGGTCACAATGAGCAGTTCTTC.

The rearrangement links TRBV4-2 to TRBJ2-6; TRBD1 or TRBD2 may be the D gene (5 bases each). CDR1 and CDR2 (germline): LGHNA, YNFKEQ. The CDR3 is 17 amino acids. The ends were cut back, 1 base at V and 0 bases at J, with 10 bases in the middle. In DNA form, the CDR3 reads TGTGCCAGCAGCCAAGCAGGGAGCCCCTCTGGGGCCAACGTCCTGACTTTC. Translated: CASSQAGSPSGANVLTF.

The table lists this clone with many counts. The chain carries TRBV19 and TRBJ1-2, with a weak D call TRBD1 (6 bases). V gave up 4 bases and J gave up 2 bases, with 17 bases separating them. Germline V CDR1 and CDR2: LNHDA, SQIVND (reference sequence). CDR3 length: 16 amino acids. The CDR3 DNA follows: TGTGCCAGTAGTACCGTGACAGGAGTAGTAAACTATGGCTACACCTTC. Translation: CASSTVTGVVNYGYTF.

In this sample, this clone turned up a few times. The gene calls are TRBV25-1 and TRBJ1-1, with D tentatively TRBD1 (5 bases). CDR3 size: 14 residues. The V end was cut by 6 bases, the J end by 4 bases, with 15 bases between. Germline assignment: CDR1 MGHDK and CDR2 SYGVNS. CDR3 region: CASSSQGSGTEAFF. CDR3 DNA: TGTGCCAGCAGCTCCCAGGGAAGTGGCACTGAAGCTTTCTTT.

This clone was seen at least ten times. This rearrangement joins TRBV11-3 to TRBJ2-5, with D possibly being TRBD2 (6 bases). Germline CDR1 SGHNT, CDR2 YENEEA. The CDR3 contains 14 residues. V shed 5 bases and J shed 5 bases, with 15 bases lying between them. Written as DNA, the CDR3 is TGTGCCAGCAGCCCAGGAGGGGAGCTGGAGACCCAGTACTTC. This translates into CASSPGGELETQYF.

This clone has more than one count but fewer than ten. The chain recombines TRBV4-1 with TRBJ2-5; D is ambiguous. Germline values: CDR1 MGHRA, CDR2 YSYEKL. With 1 base removed from V and 5 bases from J, the gap between germline ends came to 8 bases. The CDR3 runs 13 residues. The CDR3 here is CASSQGGRETQYF. Written as DNA, the CDR3 is TGCGCCAGCAGCCAAGGAGGACGCGAGACCCAGTACTTC.